The 29 T cell receptor beta chains below were found in one sample sequenced in a study of blood T cell repertoires in COVID-19. Data came from immunoSEQ multiplex PCR; TCRdb stores just in-frame clones and leaves some out. The table records 240,000 or so clones, approximately 86% of them present only once. Sequenced material: PBMCs or T cells enriched from blood (not recorded which). The receptor set was obtained from a woman between 40 and 50 years old with acute COVID-19.

The chain uses TRBV14 and TRBJ2-1; TRBD2 agrees at 9 bases. Germline loops: CDR1 SGHDN, CDR2 FVKESK. Germline trimming cut 1 base from V and 6 bases from J; bases unmatched to any gene: 16. This CDR3 has 19 residues. DNA for the CDR3: TGTGCCAGCAGCCAAGCAGTCGTCGGCGGGAGGGCCGAGTTCAATGAGCAGTTCTTC. Translated, it gives CASSQAVVGGRAEFNEQFF. Full variable domain (outside the CDR3, taken from reference TRBV14 and TRBJ2-1): EAGVTQFPSHSVIEKGQTVTLRCDPISGHDNLYWYRRVMGKEIKFLLHFVKESKQDESGMPNNRFLAERTGGTYSTLKVQPAELEDSGVYFCASSQAVVGGRAEFNEQFFGPGTRLTVL.

The chain links TRBV5-5 to TRBJ2-1, with TRBD2 identical over 7 bases. After removal of 4 bases from V and 10 bases from J, the junction contained 23 bases not matched to a gene. The germline CDR1 and CDR2 sequences are SGHKS and YYEKEE (reference sequence). The CDR3 sequence is 18 residues long. The DNA for the CDR3 is TGTGCCAGCAGCCCTCGGGGTTCTAGCGGCCGTTTTATGAACGAGCAGTTCTTC. Its protein product is CASSPRGSSGRFMNEQFF.

This chain joins TRBV11-2 and TRBJ2-7, with D tentatively TRBD2 (6 bases). Trimming cost V 1 base and J 7 bases, with 14 bases left between them. CDR1 is SGHAT, CDR2 FQNNGV, per germline. This CDR3 contains 14 residues. The CDR3 loop is CASSLVMRGGEQYF. CDR3 sequence (DNA): TGTGCCAGCAGCTTAGTTATGCGAGGAGGGGAGCAGTACTTC.

The chain combines TRBV12-3 or TRBV12-4 with TRBJ1-2, with 8 nucleotides matching TRBD1. Losses at the gene ends were 6 bases for V and 6 bases for J; bases not matched to a gene: 3. This CDR3 is built from 12 residues. CDR3 in DNA: TGTGCCAGCAGGGGGACAGGAGATGGCTACACCTTC. Residues: CASRGTGDGYTF.

The chain is built from TRBV5-1 and TRBJ1-6; 9 nucleotides match TRBD1. Germline V CDR1 and CDR2: SGHRS, YFSETQ. CDR3 length: 15 residues. V lost 4 bases, J lost 5 bases, and 4 bases stayed unmatched. Here the CDR3 DNA reads TGCGCCAGCAGCCAACAGGGGGCTGATAATTCACCCCTCCACTTT. It yields the protein CASSQQGADNSPLHF.

The chain recombines TRBV11-2 with TRBJ2-7, with TRBD2 matching 11 bases. After removal of 5 bases from V and 4 bases from J, the junction contained 7 bases not matched to a gene. The CDR3 totals 15 residues. Germline CDR1 and CDR2: SGHAT and FQNNGV. The DNA of the CDR3 is TGTGCCAGCAGCACCGGGACTAGCGGACCTTACGAGCAGTACTTC. Translating it yields CASSTGTSGPYEQYF.

The chain carries TRBV19 and TRBJ2-1; 9 bases line up with TRBD2. Looked up from germline, CDR1 is LNHDA and CDR2 is SQIVND (reference sequence). CDR3 length equals 15 residues. V shed 6 bases and J 6 bases; nucleotides not matched to a gene: 9. The CDR3 DNA reads TGTGCCAGTAGCCCCGATTTAGCGGGAGTCAATGAGCAGTTCTTC. Encoded protein: CASSPDLAGVNEQFF.

On this clone: The sample contains more than one DNA sequence encoding this CDR3. This rearrangement joins TRBV18 to TRBJ1-1; TRBD1 matches 7 bases. V shed 3 bases, J shed 5 bases, and the junction held 6 bases outside the gene matches. CDR3 length: 14 residues. Looked up from germline, CDR1 is KGHSH and CDR2 is LQKENI. The CDR3 DNA sequence: TGTGCCAGCTCACCGCGACAGGGTGGGACTGAAGCTTTCTTT. It codes for CASSPRQGGTEAFF.

J is TRBJ1-6 and V is TRBV5-1, with D uncertain. V was cut by 3 bases and J by 8 bases, with 12 bases left in between. CDR3 length: 14 residues. Per germline, CDR1 SGHRS and CDR2 YFSETQ. This CDR3 is CASSSEVGDSPLHF. CDR3 DNA sequence: TGCGCCAGCAGCTCAGAAGTTGGAGATTCACCCCTCCACTTT.

This clone showed up just once. The chain has TRBV9 and TRBJ2-7, with 7 bases fitting TRBD1. The CDR3 sequence is 14 residues long. Germline CDR1 is SGDLS and CDR2 is YYNGEE. The junction had 7 bases not matched to a gene; V was cut back by 0 bases and J by 7 bases. The CDR3 nucleotides read TGTGCCAGCAGCGTAGCTACGGCAGGGGGAGAGCAGTACTTC. Translating it yields CASSVATAGGEQYF.

The chain joins TRBV10-3 to TRBJ2-1; 8 bases fit TRBD2. The junction had 5 bases not matched to a gene; V was cut back by 6 bases and J by 7 bases. The CDR3 sequence is 13 residues long. Germline V lookup: CDR1 ENHRY, CDR2 SYGVKD. The CDR3: CAIRAGGGNEQFF. In DNA form, the CDR3 reads TGTGCCATCAGGGCGGGAGGTGGGAATGAGCAGTTCTTC.

V gene TRBV19 combines with J gene TRBJ2-3; D uncertain. Trimming shortened V by 0 bases and J by 0 bases, and 13 bases separated the two germline ends. The CDR3 consists of 17 residues. Looked up from germline, CDR1 is LNHDA and CDR2 is SQIVND (reference sequence). CDR3 loop: CASSIEAFRYSTDTQYF. In DNA form, the CDR3 reads TGTGCCAGTAGTATAGAGGCTTTCAGATATAGCACAGATACGCAGTATTTT.

The V and J genes are TRBV29-1 and TRBJ2-1; 8 nucleotides match TRBD2. The junction had 15 bases not matched to a gene; V was cut back by 8 bases and J by 3 bases. CDR1 is SQVTM and CDR2 is ANQGSEA in the germline V gene. This CDR3 is 16 amino acids long. This CDR3 reads CSIHTGTRGIYNEQFF. DNA for the CDR3: TGCAGCATACACACCGGGACTAGAGGGATCTACAATGAGCAGTTCTTC.

The V gene is TRBV6-5, the J gene TRBJ1-1, with 7 bases lining up with TRBD1. The V segment lost 6 bases and the J segment 3 bases; nucleotides outside the gene matches: 4. The CDR3 spans 13 residues. Germline lookup yields CDR1 MNHEY and CDR2 SVGAGI. CDR3 bases: TGTGCCAGCAGCTCAGACAGGGACACTGAAGCTTTCTTT. It translates to CASSSDRDTEAFF.

This clone occurred a few times. The J gene is TRBJ1-1, the V gene TRBV4-2, with unresolved D. Per germline, CDR1 LGHNA and CDR2 YNFKEQ. V gave up 0 bases and J gave up 3 bases, with 8 bases separating them. CDR3 length: 14 residues. This CDR3 reads CASSQDPPDTEAFF. CDR3 in DNA: TGTGCCAGCAGCCAAGATCCGCCGGACACTGAAGCTTTCTTT.

The gene calls are TRBV4-2 and TRBJ2-3, with TRBD2 identical over 8 bases. V was pared by 4 bases and J by 1 base, with 7 bases of the junction left unmatched. The CDR3 consists of 16 residues. Looked up from germline, CDR1 is LGHNA and CDR2 is YNFKEQ. CDR3 bases: TGTGCCAGCAGCCCCGGGACTAGTCGTCGCACAGATACGCAGTATTTT. It encodes CASSPGTSRRTDTQYF.

The rearrangement uses TRBV11-2 and TRBJ1-2; TRBD1 might be the D (5 bases). In germline, CDR1 is SGHAT, CDR2 FQNNGV. V was shortened by 1 base and J by 2 bases, with 11 bases between the two germline ends. This CDR3 comprises 15 residues. This CDR3 reads CASSLGDSGNYGYTF. CDR3 DNA sequence: TGTGCCAGCAGCTTAGGAGATTCAGGGAACTATGGCTACACCTTC.

The J gene is TRBJ2-2, the V gene TRBV7-6, with a tentative D call TRBD2 (5 bases). The CDR3 totals 16 residues. V was clipped by 5 bases and J by 7 bases, with 20 bases between them. Germline V gives CDR1 SGHVS, CDR2 FNYEAQ. In nucleotides, the CDR3 is TGTGCCAGCAGCAGAGTACCGGGGAGCCGAGGCGGGGAGCTGTTTTTT. Translation gives CASSRVPGSRGGELFF.

This chain joins TRBV3-1 (or the pseudogene TRBV3-2) and TRBJ2-5; 14 bases align to TRBD2. The CDR3 is 15 residues long. The V gene end was trimmed by 4 bases and the J gene end by 6 bases; junction bases not matched to a gene: 4. Germline V CDR1 and CDR2: LGHDT, YNNKEL (reference sequence). The CDR3 region has the DNA TGTGCCAGCAGCCCCGGACTAGCGGGAGGACAGACCCAGTACTTC. Protein sequence: CASSPGLAGGQTQYF.

The gene calls are TRBV6-5 and TRBJ2-7; 8 bases match TRBD2. V was pared by 0 bases and J by 5 bases, with 9 bases of the junction left unmatched. This CDR3 contains 16 residues. Germline loops: CDR1 MNHEY, CDR2 SVGAGI. CDR3 coding DNA: TGTGCCAGCAGTTACTCGACTGGCGGGAGGATCCACGAGCAGTACTTC. This codes for CASSYSTGGRIHEQYF.

The chain recombines TRBV23-1 with TRBJ2-3; perhaps TRBD1 as D (5 bases). TRBV23-1 is an ORF, with its function uncertain. The CDR3 sequence is 14 residues long. The ends were cut back, 2 bases at V and 4 bases at J, with 10 bases in the middle. CDR3 sequence: CASSQGRAPDTQYF. CDR3 nucleotides: TGCGCCAGCAGTCAAGGCAGGGCTCCAGATACGCAGTATTTT.

The chain recombines TRBV2 with TRBJ1-1; D is undetermined. V gave up 5 bases and J gave up 2 bases, with 9 bases separating them. There are 13 residues in the CDR3. Germline CDR1 SNHLY, CDR2 FYNNEI. CDR3 bases: TGTGCCAGCAGTCTACAGTATAACACTGAAGCTTTCTTT. Translating gives CASSLQYNTEAFF.

The chain couples TRBV11-2 to TRBJ2-2; TRBD2 matches at 8 bases. V shed 5 bases and J 10 bases; nucleotides not matched to a gene: 6. Germline V CDR1 and CDR2: SGHAT, FQNNGV. The CDR3 has 13 amino acids. The CDR3 sequence: CASSKGLGMELFF. CDR3 nucleotides: TGTGCCAGCAGCAAGGGACTAGGAATGGAGCTGTTTTTT. The full variable domain, rest sourced from reference TRBV11-2 and TRBJ2-2, is EAGVAQSPRYKIIEKRQSVAFWCNPISGHATLYWYQQILGQGPKLLIQFQNNGVVDDSQLPKDRFSAERLKGVDSTLKIQPAKLEDSAVYLCASSKGLGMELFFGEGSRLTVL.

The chain joins TRBV11-3 to TRBJ2-1, with a tentative D call TRBD2 (5 bases). CDR1 is SGHNT and CDR2 is YENEEA in the germline V gene. V was pared by 3 bases and J by 5 bases, with 14 bases between. The CDR3 runs to 15 residues. CDR3 loop: CASSLRVHTNNEQFF. The CDR3 DNA is TGTGCCAGCAGCTTGAGGGTCCACACTAACAATGAGCAGTTCTTC.

J is TRBJ2-7 and V is TRBV3-1 (or the pseudogene TRBV3-2); D is uncertain. CDR1 and CDR2 from the germline V gene are LGHDT and YNNKEL (reference sequence). V lost 0 bases and J lost 3, with 15 bases in between. The CDR3 length is 16 residues. CDR3 bases: TGTGCCAGCAGCCAAGATGTGAGTAGCAGACTCTACGAGCAGTACTTC. Protein product: CASSQDVSSRLYEQYF.

The chain has TRBV29-1 and TRBJ2-1, with 10 bases aligning to TRBD2. Germline V gene sequence: CDR1 SQVTM, CDR2 ANQGSEA. The ends lost 4 bases at V and 3 bases at J; junction bases unmatched: 6. The CDR3 length is 15 residues. This CDR3 is CSVAPASGGYNEQFF. CDR3 DNA: TGCAGCGTTGCCCCGGCTAGCGGGGGCTACAATGAGCAGTTCTTC.

The genes are TRBV7-9 and TRBJ2-3, with TRBD2 identical over 8 bases. Per the germline V gene, CDR1 is SEHNR and CDR2 is FQNEAQ (reference sequence). The CDR3 covers 18 residues. V lost 2 bases to trimming and J lost 4 bases; unmatched junction nucleotides: 14. In DNA, the CDR3 is TGTGCCAGCAGCTTAAAGGGGTTGGGTCTAGCGGGCGCAGATACGCAGTATTTT. Translation gives CASSLKGLGLAGADTQYF.

The chain carries TRBV7-2 and TRBJ2-3; 8 bases match TRBD2. CDR1 and CDR2 from the germline V gene are SGHTA and FQGNSA. With V trimmed by 5 bases and J by 4 bases, 14 bases remained unmatched. The CDR3 has 17 residues. The CDR3: CASSPGSSGEFADTQYF. CDR3 nucleotide sequence: TGTGCCAGCAGCCCCGGGAGTAGCGGGGAATTCGCAGATACGCAGTATTTT.

This clone came up a few times. The chain has TRBV7-8 and TRBJ1-2, with D possibly being TRBD1 (5 bases). Trimming took 3 bases from V and 3 from J, leaving 11 bases between them. The CDR3 runs 14 residues. CDR1 is SGHVS, CDR2 FQNEAQ, per germline. This chain's CDR3 is CASSLDGGDYGYTF. The CDR3 region has the DNA TGTGCCAGCAGCTTGGACGGGGGGGACTATGGCTACACCTTC. Full variable domain (missing parts from reference TRBV7-8 and TRBJ1-2): GAGVSQSPRYKVAKRGQDVALRCDPISGHVSLFWYQQALGQGPEFLTYFQNEAQLDKSGLPSDRFFAERPEGSVSTLKIQRTQQEDSAVYLCASSLDGGDYGYTFGSGTRLTVV.